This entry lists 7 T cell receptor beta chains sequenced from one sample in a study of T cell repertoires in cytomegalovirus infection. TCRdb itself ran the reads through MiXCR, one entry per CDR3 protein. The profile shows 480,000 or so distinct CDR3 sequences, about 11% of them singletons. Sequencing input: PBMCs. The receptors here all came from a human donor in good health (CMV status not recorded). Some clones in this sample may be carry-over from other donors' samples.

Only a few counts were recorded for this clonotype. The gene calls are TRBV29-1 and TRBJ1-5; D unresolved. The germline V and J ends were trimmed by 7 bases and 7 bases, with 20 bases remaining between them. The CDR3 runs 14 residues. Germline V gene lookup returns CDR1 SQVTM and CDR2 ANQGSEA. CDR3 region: CSAKVIGLSQPQHF. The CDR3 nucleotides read TGCAGCGCCAAGGTCATAGGTCTTTCCCAGCCCCAGCATTTT.

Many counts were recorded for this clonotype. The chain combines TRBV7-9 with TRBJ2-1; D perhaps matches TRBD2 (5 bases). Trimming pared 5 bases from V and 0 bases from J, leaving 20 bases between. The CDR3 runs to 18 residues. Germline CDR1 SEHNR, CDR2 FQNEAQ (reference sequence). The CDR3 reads CASSVPADGVSSYNEQFF. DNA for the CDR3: TGTGCCAGCAGCGTTCCCGCAGACGGGGTGAGCTCCTACAATGAGCAGTTCTTC.

CDR3 sequence reads: CAWSVGGRFRETQYF. The CDR3 nucleotides are TGTGCCTGGAGTGTAGGGGGGAGATTCAGAGAGACCCAGTACTTC. The rearrangement uses TRBV30 and TRBJ2-5, with D perhaps TRBD1 or TRBD2 (6 bases each). There are 15 residues in the CDR3. V lost 0 bases to trimming and J lost 4 bases, with 15 bases between them. The germline CDR1 and CDR2 sequences are GTSNPN and SVGIG (reference sequence).

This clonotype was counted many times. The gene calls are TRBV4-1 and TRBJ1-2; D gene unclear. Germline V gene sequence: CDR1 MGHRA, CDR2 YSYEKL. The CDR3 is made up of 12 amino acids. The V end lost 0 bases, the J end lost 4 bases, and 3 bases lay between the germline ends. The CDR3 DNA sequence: TGCGCCAGCAGCCAAGATCGCTATGGCTACACCTTC. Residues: CASSQDRYGYTF.

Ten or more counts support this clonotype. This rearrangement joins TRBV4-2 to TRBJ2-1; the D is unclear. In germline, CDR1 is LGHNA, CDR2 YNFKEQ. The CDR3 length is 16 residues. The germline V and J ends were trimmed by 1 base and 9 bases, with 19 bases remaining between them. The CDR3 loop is CASSQAGEVAALEQFF. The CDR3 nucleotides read TGTGCCAGCAGCCAAGCTGGGGAAGTAGCCGCACTTGAGCAGTTCTTC.

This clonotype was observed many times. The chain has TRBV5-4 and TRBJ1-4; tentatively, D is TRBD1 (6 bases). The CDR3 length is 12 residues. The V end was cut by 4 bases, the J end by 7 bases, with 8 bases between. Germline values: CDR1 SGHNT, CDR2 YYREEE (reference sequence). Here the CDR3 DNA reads TGTGCCAGCAGCGTGGACAGTGAAAAACTGTTTTTT. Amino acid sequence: CASSVDSEKLFF.

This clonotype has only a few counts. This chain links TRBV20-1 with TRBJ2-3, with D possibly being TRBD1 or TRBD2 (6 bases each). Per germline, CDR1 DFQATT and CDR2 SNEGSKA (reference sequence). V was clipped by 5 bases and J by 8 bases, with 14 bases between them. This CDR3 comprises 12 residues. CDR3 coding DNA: TGCAGTGCTGTTACGACGGGGGCTACGCAGTATTTT. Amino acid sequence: CSAVTTGATQYF.